These 27 T cell receptor beta chains share one sample of origin, sequenced in a study of blood T cells in healthy people across ages. Next came a second PCR, run for about 6 to 12 cycles, which used a sample-barcoded 5' primer along with a J-beta primer mix. TCRdb reprocessed the 5' RACE reads via MiXCR and lists one record per CDR3 protein. The sample carries 790,000 or so distinct CDR3 sequences, around 50% recorded once. Material: blood. The receptors stem from a man between 40 and 49 years old in good health.

The sample holds a few counts of this clonotype. The chain employs TRBV7-9 and TRBJ1-6; the match to TRBD1 covers 9 bases. After removal of 5 bases from V and 9 bases from J, the junction contained 8 bases not matched to a gene. The CDR3 totals 15 residues. Germline CDR1 is SEHNR and CDR2 is FQNEAQ (reference sequence). The CDR3 DNA sequence: TGTGCCAGCAGCGACCCCGGACAGGGGAGTTCACCCCTCCACTTT. Translation: CASSDPGQGSSPLHF.

This clonotype has a single count. The CDR3: CSESGGVGTDTQYF. CDR3 coding DNA: TGCAGCGAGTCAGGGGGGGTGGGAACAGATACGCAGTATTTT. The rearrangement joins TRBV29-1 to TRBJ2-3; D could derive from TRBD1 or TRBD2 (7 bases each). In germline, CDR1 is SQVTM, CDR2 ANQGSEA. V gave up 7 bases and J gave up 3 bases, with 17 bases separating them. CDR3 length: 14 amino acids.

For the CDR3, the DNA is TGCGCCAGCAGCTTCCCGGGACAGGGCGTTTACGAGCAGTACTTC. This codes for CASSFPGQGVYEQYF. The J gene is TRBJ2-7, the V gene TRBV5-1; the match to TRBD1 covers 9 bases. V gave up 2 bases and J gave up 4 bases; unmatched junction bases: 7. CDR1 SGHRS and CDR2 YFSETQ come from the germline V gene. The CDR3 sequence is 15 residues long.

This clonotype was recorded a few times. The V gene is TRBV27, the J gene TRBJ2-4, with 11 positions matching TRBD1. Germline V CDR1 and CDR2: MNHEY, SMNVEV (reference sequence). This CDR3 has 16 amino acids. V lost 5 bases to trimming and J lost 3 bases; unmatched junction nucleotides: 6. The CDR3 region is CASSPAGTGGKNIQYF. The CDR3 DNA follows: TGTGCCAGCAGTCCGGCCGGGACAGGGGGCAAAAACATTCAGTACTTC.

The J gene is TRBJ2-5, the V gene TRBV7-2, with TRBD2 matching 14 bases. This CDR3 has 17 residues. Trimming took 1 base from V and 5 from J; bases not matched to a gene: 6. Germline V gene data show CDR1 as SGHTA and CDR2 as FQGNSA. The CDR3 region is CASSLGGLAGGFETQYF. CDR3 DNA: TGTGCCAGCAGCTTAGGAGGACTAGCGGGAGGTTTTGAGACCCAGTACTTC.

The V gene is TRBV6-1, the J gene TRBJ2-3; D might be TRBD2 (5 bases). The CDR3 extends over 15 amino acids. Deletions cut 6 bases from V and 5 bases from J, with 18 bases between. The germline CDR1 and CDR2 sequences are MNHNS and SASEGT. This CDR3 reads CASSPGSLKGDTQYF. The DNA of the CDR3 is TGTGCCAGCAGCCCGGGGAGTCTTAAGGGAGATACGCAGTATTTT.

The V and J genes are TRBV9 and TRBJ1-1; 7 bases agree with TRBD1. Germline loops: CDR1 SGDLS, CDR2 YYNGEE. The CDR3 runs 14 residues. V lost 3 bases to trimming and J lost 4 bases; unmatched junction nucleotides: 6. In DNA form, the CDR3 reads TGTGCCAGCAGCGGTAATTGGGACAGCACTGAAGCTTTCTTT. It is translated as CASSGNWDSTEAFF.

This chain uses TRBV29-1 with TRBJ2-2; D remains unclear. V shed 3 bases and J shed 1 base, with 6 bases lying between them. The germline V gene encodes CDR1 SQVTM and CDR2 ANQGSEA. The CDR3 is made up of 13 amino acids. DNA for the CDR3: TGCAGCGTTGACAGTCAGAACACCGGGGAGCTGTTTTTT. Translation: CSVDSQNTGELFF.

This clonotype was counted only a few times. CDR3 in amino acids: CASSFHRDRYNEQFF. The CDR3 region has the DNA TGCGCCAGCAGCTTCCACCGGGACAGATACAATGAGCAGTTCTTC. V and J are TRBV5-1 and TRBJ2-1; 7 positions match TRBD1. The CDR3 is 15 amino acids. The J segment lost 4 bases and the V segment lost 2 bases, leaving 6 bases of the junction unmatched. Germline CDR1 reads SGHRS; CDR2 reads YFSETQ.

This clonotype was seen only once. The chain combines TRBV4-2 with TRBJ2-4; D is perhaps TRBD1 or TRBD2 (5 bases each). The DNA end is a closer match to TRBJ2-7, so the J assignment may be wrong. The CDR3 is 14 amino acids. Germline loops: CDR1 LGHNA, CDR2 YNFKEQ. CDR3 nucleotides: TGTGCCAGCAGCCGGACTGACAGCGGCTACGAGCAGTACTTC. It yields the protein CASSRTDSGYEQYF.

The chain carries TRBV29-1 and TRBJ2-1; 12 bases line up with TRBD2. This CDR3 is 14 amino acids long. Germline-derived CDR1 and CDR2 are SQVTM and ANQGSEA. V shed 3 bases and J 9 bases; nucleotides not matched to a gene: 6. CDR3 sequence: CSVEWTSGVGEQFF. CDR3 in DNA: TGCAGCGTTGAGTGGACTAGCGGGGTGGGTGAGCAGTTCTTC.

V usage is TRBV29-1 and J usage is TRBJ2-5, with 8 bases aligning to TRBD1. V dropped 6 bases and J dropped 11; count of bases not matched to a gene: 17. CDR1 and CDR2 from the germline V gene are SQVTM and ANQGSEA. The CDR3 is 14 amino acids. The CDR3 DNA reads as TGCAGCGTGGAACAGGGGGGAAAGGGGAATGAGCAGTACTTC. Amino acids: CSVEQGGKGNEQYF.

The chain has TRBV7-2 and TRBJ2-7; 14 bases are shared with TRBD2. Germline V gives CDR1 SGHTA, CDR2 FQGNSA. Trimming at V came to 5 bases and at J to 6 bases, leaving 3 bases not matched to a gene. CDR3 length: 14 residues. CDR3 sequence: CASSPGLAGAEQYF. CDR3 coding DNA: TGTGCCAGCAGCCCGGGACTAGCGGGAGCCGAGCAGTACTTC. The complete variable domain, with remaining parts taken from reference TRBV7-2 and TRBJ2-7, reads GAGVSQSPSNKVTEKGKDVELRCDPISGHTALYWYRQSLGQGLEFLIYFQGNSAPDKSGLPSDRFSAERTGGSVSTLTIQRTQQEDSAVYLCASSPGLAGAEQYFGPGTRLTVT.

This chain joins TRBV28 and TRBJ2-1; the match to TRBD2 covers 9 bases. This CDR3 has 16 amino acids. Trimming at V came to 3 bases and at J to 2 bases, leaving 5 bases not matched to a gene. CDR1 and CDR2 from the germline V gene are MDHEN and SYDVKM. CDR3 residues: CASSLGGGATYNEQFF. DNA of the CDR3: TGTGCCAGCAGTTTGGGCGGGGGGGCCACCTACAATGAGCAGTTCTTC.

This clonotype is a singleton in its sample. Relative to the germline gene, one junction end is altered; a read error may explain this. The chain links TRBV14 to TRBJ2-5, with D possibly matching TRBD1 (5 bases). Looked up from germline, CDR1 is SGHDN and CDR2 is FVKESK. The CDR3 consists of 16 residues. The CDR3 sequence: CASSPSFQGFTETRYF. The DNA for the CDR3 is TGTGCCAGCAGCCCGAGCTTTCAGGGTTTTACAGAGACCCGGTACTTC.

The V and J genes are TRBV20-1 and TRBJ2-5; weak D call: TRBD2 (6 bases). Per the germline V gene, CDR1 is DFQATT and CDR2 is SNEGSKA (reference sequence). Trimming took 0 bases from V and 2 from J, leaving 10 bases between them. The CDR3 is 14 residues long. The DNA for the CDR3 is TGCAGTGCTAGAGATACAGCGGGTCAAGAGACCCAGTACTTC. Protein sequence: CSARDTAGQETQYF.

This clonotype was seen once. The chain recombines TRBV12-3 or TRBV12-4 with TRBJ1-5; no clear D. The CDR3 sequence is 13 residues long. With 3 bases removed from V and 6 bases from J, the gap between germline ends came to 9 bases. Here the CDR3 reads CASSFSYGQPQHF. CDR3 nucleotide sequence: TGTGCCAGCAGTTTTTCCTATGGTCAGCCCCAGCATTTT.

The chain is built from TRBV20-1 and TRBJ1-2; D gene uncertain. Trimming removed 0 bases from V and 4 bases from J, with 15 bases in between. Per the germline V gene, CDR1 is DFQATT and CDR2 is SNEGSKA (reference sequence). The CDR3 has 15 amino acids. CDR3 in amino acids: CSARDPAGLSYGYTF. The CDR3 bases are TGCAGTGCTAGAGATCCGGCGGGGTTGAGCTATGGCTACACCTTC.

The chain has TRBV28 and TRBJ2-5, with D tentatively TRBD1 (6 bases). Germline V gene lookup returns CDR1 MDHEN and CDR2 SYDVKM. V was shortened by 5 bases and J by 11 bases, with 24 bases between the two germline ends. CDR3 length: 15 amino acids. CDR3 in DNA: TGTGCCAGCAGTCAACCAACAGGGACCCCCAGGAGGCAGTACTTC. Protein sequence: CASSQPTGTPRRQYF.

The chain has TRBV11-2 and TRBJ2-1; possible D gene TRBD2, 7 bases. The germline V and J ends were trimmed by 3 bases and 7 bases, with 25 bases remaining between them. The CDR3 totals 18 residues. Germline CDR1 SGHAT, CDR2 FQNNGV. The CDR3 DNA reads TGTGCCAGCAGCTTTTTGGCCCTGGAGGCGGGGGCGGGAAATGAGCAGTTCTTC. Its protein is CASSFLALEAGAGNEQFF.

V is TRBV12-3 or TRBV12-4 and J is TRBJ2-5; D is possibly TRBD2 (6 bases). The germline V and J ends were trimmed by 7 bases and 5 bases, with 14 bases remaining between them. This CDR3 is 13 amino acids long. Written as DNA, the CDR3 is TGTGCCAGCACAGGACCTGGAGGGGAGACCCAGTACTTC. It encodes CASTGPGGETQYF.

This clonotype was found many times. V usage is TRBV12-3 or TRBV12-4 and J usage is TRBJ2-3; 8 bases align to TRBD2. The CDR3 loop spans 16 amino acids. V shed 5 bases and J 2 bases; nucleotides not matched to a gene: 9. As DNA, the CDR3 is TGTGCCAGCAGTACCGGACTAGCTCGCATCACAGATACGCAGTATTTT. Protein: CASSTGLARITDTQYF.

The gene calls are TRBV11-3 and TRBJ2-4; the match to TRBD1 covers 7 bases. V was clipped by 5 bases and J by 13 bases; unmatched bases: 8. Germline values: CDR1 SGHNT, CDR2 YENEEA. The CDR3 contains 12 residues. The CDR3 sequence is CASSPTGTAQYF. The DNA of the CDR3 is TGTGCCAGCAGCCCGACCGGGACAGCGCAGTACTTC.

This chain links TRBV18 with TRBJ2-2; D not certain. Germline CDR1 KGHSH, CDR2 LQKENI. This CDR3 is 13 amino acids long. The germline V and J ends were trimmed by 3 bases and 1 base, with 3 bases remaining between them. The CDR3 region is CASSPQNTGELFF. CDR3 DNA sequence: TGTGCCAGCTCACCTCAGAACACCGGGGAGCTGTTTTTT.

The chain joins TRBV7-2 to TRBJ2-2; D is possibly TRBD2 (7 bases). This CDR3 spans 16 amino acids. The V and J ends lost 0 bases and 4 bases respectively, with 12 bases between them. Germline V gene sequence: CDR1 SGHTA, CDR2 FQGNSA. CDR3: CASSLAGGPGTGELFF. The CDR3, as DNA: TGTGCCAGCAGCTTAGCGGGGGGGCCTGGCACCGGGGAGCTGTTTTTT. Together with reference TRBV7-2 and TRBJ2-2, the CDR3 gives the full variable domain: GAGVSQSPSNKVTEKGKDVELRCDPISGHTALYWYRQSLGQGLEFLIYFQGNSAPDKSGLPSDRFSAERTGGSVSTLTIQRTQQEDSAVYLCASSLAGGPGTGELFFGEGSRLTVL.

The chain employs TRBV29-1 and TRBJ1-1; tentatively, D is TRBD1 (6 bases). There are 12 residues in the CDR3. V lost 4 bases to trimming and J lost 4 bases, with 10 bases between them. CDR1 and CDR2 from the germline V gene are SQVTM and ANQGSEA. CDR3 sequence (DNA): TGCAGCGTTGGGGTCAGGGGCACTGAAGCTTTCTTT. The encoded protein is CSVGVRGTEAFF. Using reference TRBV29-1 and TRBJ1-1 for the parts outside the CDR3, the full variable domain is SAVISQKPSRDICQRGTSLTIQCQVDSQVTMMFWYRQQPGQSLTLIATANQGSEATYESGFVIDKFPISRPNLTFSTLTVSNMSPEDSSIYLCSVGVRGTEAFFGQGTRLTVV.

V is TRBV6-1 and J is TRBJ2-5; D unclear. The V end lost 7 bases, the J end lost 11 bases, and 32 bases lay between the germline ends. There are 17 residues in the CDR3. Germline V lookup: CDR1 MNHNS, CDR2 SASEGT. CDR3 sequence reads: CASNDLSGPFSYNEQYF. The CDR3 DNA reads as TGTGCCAGCAATGATCTATCCGGGCCGTTCTCCTACAATGAGCAGTACTTC.